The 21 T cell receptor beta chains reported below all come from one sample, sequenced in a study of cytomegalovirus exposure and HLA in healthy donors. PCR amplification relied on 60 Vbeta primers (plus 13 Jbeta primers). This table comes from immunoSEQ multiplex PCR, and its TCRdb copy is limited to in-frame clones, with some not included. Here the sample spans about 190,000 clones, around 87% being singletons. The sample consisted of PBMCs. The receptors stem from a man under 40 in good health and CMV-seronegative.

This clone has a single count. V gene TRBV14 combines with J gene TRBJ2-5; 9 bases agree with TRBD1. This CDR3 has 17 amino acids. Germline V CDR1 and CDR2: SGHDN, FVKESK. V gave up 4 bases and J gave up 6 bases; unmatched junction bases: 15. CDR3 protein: CASSPKLTQGAVKTQYF. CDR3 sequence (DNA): TGTGCCAGCAGCCCGAAGCTGACACAGGGGGCGGTGAAGACCCAGTACTTC.

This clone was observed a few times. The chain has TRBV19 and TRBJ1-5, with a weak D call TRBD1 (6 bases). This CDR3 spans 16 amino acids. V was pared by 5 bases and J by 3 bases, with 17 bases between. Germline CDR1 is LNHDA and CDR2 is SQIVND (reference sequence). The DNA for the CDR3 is TGTGCCAGTAGTCCCCTACTGGACAGTCACAATCAGCCCCAGCATTTT. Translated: CASSPLLDSHNQPQHF.

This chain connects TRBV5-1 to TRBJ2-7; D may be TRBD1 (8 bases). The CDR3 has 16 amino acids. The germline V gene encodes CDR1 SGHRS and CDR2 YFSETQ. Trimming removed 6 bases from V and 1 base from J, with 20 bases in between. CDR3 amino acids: CASMGGGTGSSYEQYF. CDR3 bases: TGCGCCAGCATGGGGGGAGGGACAGGCTCTTCCTACGAGCAGTACTTC. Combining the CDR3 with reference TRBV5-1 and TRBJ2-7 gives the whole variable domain KAGVTQTPRYLIKTRGQQVTLSCSPISGHRSVSWYQQTPGQGLQFLFEYFSETQRNKGNFPGRFSGRQFSNSRSEMNVSTLELGDSALYLCASMGGGTGSSYEQYFGPGTRLTVT.

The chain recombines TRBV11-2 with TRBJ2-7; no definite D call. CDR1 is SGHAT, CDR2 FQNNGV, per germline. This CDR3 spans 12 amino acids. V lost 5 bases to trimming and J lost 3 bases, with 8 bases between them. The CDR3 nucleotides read TGTGCCAGCAGCCAGTCCAACTACGAGCAGTACTTC. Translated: CASSQSNYEQYF.

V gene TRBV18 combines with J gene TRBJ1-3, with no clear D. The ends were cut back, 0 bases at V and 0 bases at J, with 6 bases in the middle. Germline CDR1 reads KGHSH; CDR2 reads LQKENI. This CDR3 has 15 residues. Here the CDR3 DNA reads TGTGCCAGCTCACCACCTCCCGGCTCTGGAAACACCATATATTTT. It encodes CASSPPPGSGNTIYF.

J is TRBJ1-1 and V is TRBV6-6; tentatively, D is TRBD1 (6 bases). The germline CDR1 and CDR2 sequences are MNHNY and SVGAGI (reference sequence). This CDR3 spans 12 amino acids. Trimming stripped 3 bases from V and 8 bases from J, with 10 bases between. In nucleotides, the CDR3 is TGTGCCAGCAGTTATACGGACAGCGAAGCTTTCTTT. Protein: CASSYTDSEAFF.

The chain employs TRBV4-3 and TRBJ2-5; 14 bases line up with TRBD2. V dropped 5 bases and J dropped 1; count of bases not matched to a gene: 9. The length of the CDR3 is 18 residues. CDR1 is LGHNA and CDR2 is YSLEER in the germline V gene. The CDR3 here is CASSVGLAGGLFQETQYF. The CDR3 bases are TGCGCCAGCAGCGTTGGACTAGCGGGGGGCCTCTTCCAAGAGACCCAGTACTTC.

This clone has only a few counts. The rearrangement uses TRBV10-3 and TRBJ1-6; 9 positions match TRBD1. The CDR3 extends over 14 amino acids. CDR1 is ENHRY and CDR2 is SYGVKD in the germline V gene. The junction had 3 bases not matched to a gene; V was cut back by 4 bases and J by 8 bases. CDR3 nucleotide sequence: TGTGCCATCAGTGCCGGGACAGGGTATTCACCCCTCCACTTT. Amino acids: CAISAGTGYSPLHF.

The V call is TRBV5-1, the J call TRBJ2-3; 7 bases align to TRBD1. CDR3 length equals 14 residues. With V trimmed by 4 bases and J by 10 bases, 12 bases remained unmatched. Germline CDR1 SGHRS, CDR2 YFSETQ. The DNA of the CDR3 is TGCGCCAGCAGCCAGGGGGACACGGGTCGAGCGCAGTATTTT. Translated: CASSQGDTGRAQYF. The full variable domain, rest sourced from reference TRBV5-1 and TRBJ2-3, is KAGVTQTPRYLIKTRGQQVTLSCSPISGHRSVSWYQQTPGQGLQFLFEYFSETQRNKGNFPGRFSGRQFSNSRSEMNVSTLELGDSALYLCASSQGDTGRAQYFGPGTRLTVL.

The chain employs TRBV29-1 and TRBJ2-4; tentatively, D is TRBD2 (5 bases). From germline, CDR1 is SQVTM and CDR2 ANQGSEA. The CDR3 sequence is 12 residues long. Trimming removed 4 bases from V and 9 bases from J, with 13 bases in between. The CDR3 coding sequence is TGCAGCGTTGTGGATCTCGGGGTCATTCAGTACTTC. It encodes CSVVDLGVIQYF. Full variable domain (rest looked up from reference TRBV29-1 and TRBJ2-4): SAVISQKPSRDICQRGTSLTIQCQVDSQVTMMFWYRQQPGQSLTLIATANQGSEATYESGFVIDKFPISRPNLTFSTLTVSNMSPEDSSIYLCSVVDLGVIQYFGAGTRLSVL.

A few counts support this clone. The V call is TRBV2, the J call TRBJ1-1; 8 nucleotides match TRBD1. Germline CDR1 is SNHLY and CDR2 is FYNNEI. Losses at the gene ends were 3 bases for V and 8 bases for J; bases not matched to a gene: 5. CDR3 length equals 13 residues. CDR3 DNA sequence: TGTGCCAGCAGTGAGGGGGGGGACAGGGAAGCTTTCTTT. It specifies CASSEGGDREAFF.

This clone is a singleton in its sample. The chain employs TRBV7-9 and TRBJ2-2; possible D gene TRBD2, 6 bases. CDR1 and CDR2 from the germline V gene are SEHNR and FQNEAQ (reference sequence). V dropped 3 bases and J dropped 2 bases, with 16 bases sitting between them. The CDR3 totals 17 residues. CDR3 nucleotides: TGTGCCAGCAGCTTTCAACCGGGACTTACCAACACCGGGGAGCTGTTTTTT. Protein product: CASSFQPGLTNTGELFF. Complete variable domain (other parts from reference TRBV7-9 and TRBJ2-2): DTGVSQNPRHKITKRGQNVTFRCDPISEHNRLYWYRQTLGQGPEFLTYFQNEAQLEKSRLLSDRFSAERPKGSFSTLEIQRTEQGDSAMYLCASSFQPGLTNTGELFFGEGSRLTVL.

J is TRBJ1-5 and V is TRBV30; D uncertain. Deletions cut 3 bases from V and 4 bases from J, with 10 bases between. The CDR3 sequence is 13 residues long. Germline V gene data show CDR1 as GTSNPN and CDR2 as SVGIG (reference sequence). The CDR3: CAWRHRVNQPQHF. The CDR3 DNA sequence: TGTGCCTGGAGGCACAGAGTTAATCAGCCCCAGCATTTT.

The CDR3 nucleotides read TGTGCCTCAAAACTAGCGATTAGCACAGATACGCAGTATTTT. This translates into CASKLAISTDTQYF. The gene calls are TRBV7-8 and TRBJ2-3; 7 nucleotides agree with TRBD2. The V gene's germline CDR1 is SGHVS and CDR2 FQNEAQ. After removal of 11 bases from V and 0 bases from J, the junction contained 8 bases not matched to a gene. CDR3 length: 14 amino acids.

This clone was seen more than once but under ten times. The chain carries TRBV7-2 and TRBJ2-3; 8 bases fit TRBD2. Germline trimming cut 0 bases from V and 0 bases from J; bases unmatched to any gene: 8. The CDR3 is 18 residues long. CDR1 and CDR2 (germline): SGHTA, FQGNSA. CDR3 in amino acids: CASSLAAMASGSTDTQYF. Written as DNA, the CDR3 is TGTGCCAGCAGCTTAGCGGCTATGGCTAGCGGGAGCACAGATACGCAGTATTTT.

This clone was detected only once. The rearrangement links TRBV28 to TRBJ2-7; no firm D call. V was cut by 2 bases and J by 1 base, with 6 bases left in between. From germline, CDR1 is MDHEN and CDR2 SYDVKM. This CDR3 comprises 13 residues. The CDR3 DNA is TGTGCCAGCAGTTTAGGGCATTCCTACGAGCAGTACTTC. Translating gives CASSLGHSYEQYF. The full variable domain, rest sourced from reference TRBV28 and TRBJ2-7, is DVKVTQSSRYLVKRTGEKVFLECVQDMDHENMFWYRQDPGLGLRLIYFSYDVKMKEKGDIPEGYSVSREKKERFSLILESASTNQTSMYLCASSLGHSYEQYFGPGTRLTVT.

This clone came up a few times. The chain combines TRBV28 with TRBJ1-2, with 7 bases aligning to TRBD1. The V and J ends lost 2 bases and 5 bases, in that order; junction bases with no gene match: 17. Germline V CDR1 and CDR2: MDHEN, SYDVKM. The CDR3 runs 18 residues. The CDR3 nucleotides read TGTGCCAGCAGTTTAAGACAGGGCAGACCCTCGGTGGGATATGGCTACACCTTC. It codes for CASSLRQGRPSVGYGYTF.

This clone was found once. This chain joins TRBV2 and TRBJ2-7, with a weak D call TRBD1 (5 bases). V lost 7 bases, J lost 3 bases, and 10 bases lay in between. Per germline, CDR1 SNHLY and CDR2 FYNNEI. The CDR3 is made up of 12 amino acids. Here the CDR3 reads CASKGAFYEQYF. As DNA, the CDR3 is TGTGCCAGCAAAGGGGCCTTCTACGAGCAGTACTTC.

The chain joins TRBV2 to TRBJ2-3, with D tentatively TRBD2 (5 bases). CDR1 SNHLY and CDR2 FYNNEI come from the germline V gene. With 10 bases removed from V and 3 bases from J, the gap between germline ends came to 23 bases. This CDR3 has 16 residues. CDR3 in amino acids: CATIPKGAMATDTQYF. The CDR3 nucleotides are TGTGCCACTATCCCCAAGGGAGCAATGGCGACAGATACGCAGTATTTT.

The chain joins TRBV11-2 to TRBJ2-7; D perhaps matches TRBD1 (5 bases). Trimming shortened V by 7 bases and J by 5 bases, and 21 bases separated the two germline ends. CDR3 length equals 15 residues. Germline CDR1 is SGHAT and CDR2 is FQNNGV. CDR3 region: CASTPLPYRSDEQYF. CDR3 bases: TGTGCCAGCACACCCTTACCGTACAGGTCGGACGAGCAGTACTTC.

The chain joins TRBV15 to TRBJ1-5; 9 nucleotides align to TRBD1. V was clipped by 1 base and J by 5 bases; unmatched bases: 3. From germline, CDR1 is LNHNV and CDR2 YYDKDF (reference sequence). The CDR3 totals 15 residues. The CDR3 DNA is TGTGCCACCAGCAGAGGGGACAGGGAGGATCAGCCCCAGCATTTT. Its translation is CATSRGDREDQPQHF.